This TCR beta chain was sequenced during a study of CD8+ T cells in alopecia areata. Overall study: Those treated were given oral tofacitinib at 5 to 10 mg twice daily. Study-wide results and caveats: Scalp lesions, especially in alopecia totalis/universalis, had higher clonality than normal scalp.

Reverse transcribed after extraction, RNA yielded cDNA as the sequencing template. TCRdb's copy holds only in-frame clones and misses some; the assay was immunoSEQ multiplex PCR. The sample consists of roughly 65,000 clones, about 44% of them appearing once. This clone was recorded a few times. No antigen is known for it. The germline CDR1 and CDR2 sequences are LGHNA and YNFKEQ. J gave up 7 bases and V 3 bases, and 6 bases lay outside the gene matches. The CDR3 runs 15 residues. The rearrangement joins TRBV4-2 to TRBJ2-7; TRBD2 aligns across 13 bases. Sequences were derived from CD8+ T cells sorted from blood, sampled at week 0. The sequence was collected from a human donor with alopecia areata. The CDR3 loop is CASSHLGLAGVEQYF. CDR3 DNA sequence: TGTGCCAGCAGCCACCTCGGACTAGCGGGAGTTGAGCAGTACTTC.